These 14 T cell receptor beta chains originate from one sample sequenced in a study of regulatory T cells in long-lasting Graves disease. Arm-PCR of CDR3 regions and iRepertoire HTBI primers were the basis on which TCR beta libraries were built. TCRdb re-derived calls from the multiplex PCR reads in MiXCR, one entry per CDR3 protein. Of hundreds of thousands of distinct CDR3 sequences listed, roughly 15% are singletons. Time point described: newly diagnosed GD, antithyroid drugs for less than 3 months. Researchers made the TCR library from RNA that was extracted from PBMCs. This same sample was also taken into another study, of T cells in Graves' hyperthyroidism and ophthalmopathy.

The sequencing here drew on peripheral blood mononuclear cells (PBMCs), taken at new diagnosis, from a patient treated with antithyroid drugs. Receptors were obtained from a woman aged 35-60 years with Graves disease.

In its sample, this clonotype was seen many times. The gene calls are TRBV27 and TRBJ2-5, with TRBD1 identical over 7 bases. The ends lost 0 bases at V and 2 bases at J; junction bases unmatched: 3. CDR3 length: 15 residues. Germline loops: CDR1 MNHEY, CDR2 SMNVEV (reference sequence). This CDR3 reads CASSLSRTGQETQYF. As DNA, the CDR3 is TGTGCCAGCAGTTTATCGAGGACAGGACAAGAGACCCAGTACTTC.

A single count supports this clonotype. The chain carries TRBV20-1 and TRBJ2-7; D gene uncertain. With 0 bases removed from V and 3 bases from J, the gap between germline ends came to 15 bases. Per germline, CDR1 DFQATT and CDR2 SNEGSKA (reference sequence). CDR3 length: 15 residues. CDR3 in DNA: TGCAGTGCTAGAGATCGGGCGTTGAACTACTACGAGCAGTACTTC. Its translation is CSARDRALNYYEQYF.

This clonotype came up a few times. This chain connects TRBV27 to TRBJ2-6; TRBD1 matches 11 bases. The CDR3 runs 16 residues. Germline V gene data show CDR1 as MNHEY and CDR2 as SMNVEV (reference sequence). The ends lost 2 bases at V and 11 bases at J; junction bases unmatched: 8. The CDR3 here is CASSLPSGTGGHVLTF. The CDR3 region has the DNA TGTGCCAGCAGTTTACCCTCCGGGACAGGGGGACACGTCCTGACTTTC.

The chain links TRBV28 to TRBJ2-2; tentatively, D is TRBD2 (6 bases). V was shortened by 10 bases and J by 4 bases, with 13 bases between the two germline ends. Germline V gene sequence: CDR1 MDHEN, CDR2 SYDVKM. CDR3 length: 13 amino acids. The CDR3 DNA reads TGTGCCATCAGGCGGGGTACCACCGGGGAGCTGTTTTTT. Amino acid sequence: CAIRRGTTGELFF.

The table lists this clonotype with a few counts. The chain is built from TRBV5-1 and TRBJ2-3; D is ambiguous. Trimming took off 2 bases at V and 5 bases at J, with 15 bases between the two ends. The germline V gene encodes CDR1 SGHRS and CDR2 YFSETQ. The CDR3 is made up of 15 amino acids. The CDR3: CASSFNIASRDTQYF. Here the CDR3 DNA reads TGCGCCAGCAGCTTTAACATTGCCAGCCGAGATACGCAGTATTTT.

This clonotype was seen more than once but under ten times. The rearrangement joins TRBV12-3 or TRBV12-4 to TRBJ1-4; the D is unclear. CDR3 length: 12 residues. V shed 5 bases and J shed 8 bases, with 9 bases lying between them. CDR3 loop: CASSTTREKLFF. The DNA of the CDR3 is TGTGCCAGCAGTACGACCCGGGAAAAACTGTTTTTT.

V is TRBV19 and J is TRBJ2-1, with 9 bases matching TRBD2. Losses at the gene ends were 10 bases for V and 4 bases for J; bases not matched to a gene: 5. The CDR3 spans 13 residues. CDR1 is LNHDA, CDR2 SQIVND, per germline (reference sequence). The CDR3 region is CATGGLAYNEQFF. Here the CDR3 DNA reads TGTGCCACTGGGGGACTAGCATACAATGAGCAGTTCTTC.

The gene calls are TRBV3-1 and TRBJ1-3; the D gene is possibly TRBD1 (5 bases). The CDR3 totals 16 residues. The germline V gene encodes CDR1 LGHDT and CDR2 YNNKEL (reference sequence). The V end was cut by 3 bases, the J end by 0 bases, with 12 bases between. CDR3 loop: CASSHGDSYSGNTIYF. DNA for the CDR3: TGTGCCAGCAGCCACGGAGACAGTTACTCTGGAAACACCATATATTTT.

This rearrangement joins TRBV2 to TRBJ2-6; 8 positions match TRBD1. V shed 2 bases and J 0 bases; nucleotides not matched to a gene: 21. Germline V gene lookup returns CDR1 SNHLY and CDR2 FYNNEI. The CDR3 is 23 amino acids. CDR3 residues: CASSEPTGTGSKEGISGANVLTF. DNA of the CDR3: TGTGCCAGCAGTGAACCGACCGGGACAGGATCCAAAGAAGGGATCTCTGGGGCCAACGTCCTGACTTTC.

V usage is TRBV3-1 and J usage is TRBJ2-5, with TRBD1 matching 9 bases. The CDR3 covers 17 residues. V dropped 0 bases and J dropped 5; count of bases not matched to a gene: 10. Germline V gives CDR1 LGHDT, CDR2 YNNKEL (reference sequence). The CDR3 nucleotides are TGTGCCAGCAGCCAAGAGGGTACAGGGGGCGCAAAGGAGACCCAGTACTTC. The encoded protein is CASSQEGTGGAKETQYF.

V gene TRBV19 combines with J gene TRBJ1-1; D is unresolved. Germline CDR1 reads LNHDA; CDR2 reads SQIVND (reference sequence). V was clipped by 1 base and J by 0 bases, with 3 bases between them. The CDR3 has 13 residues. CDR3 protein: CASSIVLNTEAFF. The CDR3 DNA reads as TGTGCCAGTAGTATAGTACTGAACACTGAAGCTTTCTTT.

A few counts support this clonotype. The chain uses TRBV20-1 and TRBJ1-2; 7 bases fit TRBD1. The V gene end was trimmed by 6 bases and the J gene end by 3 bases; junction bases not matched to a gene: 7. The germline gives CDR1 DFQATT, CDR2 SNEGSKA (reference sequence). This CDR3 is 13 amino acids long. As DNA, the CDR3 is TGCAGTGCCTCGACAGGGTATGACTATGGCTACACCTTC. Protein sequence: CSASTGYDYGYTF.

This clonotype has ten or more counts. The gene calls are TRBV3-1 and TRBJ1-4; no definite D call. The V and J ends lost 3 bases and 0 bases respectively, with 8 bases between them. CDR1 LGHDT and CDR2 YNNKEL come from the germline V gene (reference sequence). This CDR3 spans 15 amino acids. The CDR3 DNA sequence: TGTGCCAGCAGCCATACGGCTGCAACTAATGAAAAACTGTTTTTT. This codes for CASSHTAATNEKLFF.

This clonotype showed up many times. This sequence joins TRBV28 and TRBJ1-2; D gene unclear. The V gene lost 3 bases and the J gene lost 4 bases, with 9 bases spanning the gap. There are 13 residues in the CDR3. Per the germline V gene, CDR1 is MDHEN and CDR2 is SYDVKM. Here the CDR3 reads CASSLGSSYGYTF. In nucleotides, the CDR3 is TGTGCCAGCAGTTTGGGCAGCTCCTATGGCTACACCTTC.